This T cell receptor (beta chain) was recovered during a study of OX40 agonist ivuxolimab in advanced cancers. Data came from immunoSEQ multiplex PCR; TCRdb stores just in-frame clones and leaves some out. The data show about 150,000 clones, 94% seen once. Study outcomes and limitations: The study observed clonal expansion of CD4+ and CD8+ blood T cells by week 6 at 0.1 to 3.0 mg/kg.

The CDR3 has 14 amino acids. Germline CDR1 is MNHNS and CDR2 is SASEGT. V was clipped by 1 base and J by 0 bases, with 7 bases between them. With respect to this clone: As yet, its antigen is unknown.

The specimen was CD4+ or CD8+ T cells sorted from blood, collected in a trial of the OX40 agonist ivuxolimab. The TCR comes from an adult with an advanced solid tumor such as melanoma, head and neck, liver or kidney cancer. The chain is built from TRBV6-1 and TRBJ2-7; D not resolved. CDR3 region: CASSEVSFSYEQYF. The CDR3 DNA follows: TGTGCCAGCAGTGAAGTGAGTTTCTCCTACGAGCAGTACTTC.